The present TCR beta chain was sequenced within a study of follicular helper T cells after annual influenza vaccination. TCRdb's copy holds only in-frame clones and misses some; the assay was immunoSEQ multiplex PCR. The sample holds 1,000 to 1,500 clones; over 75% are singletons and the top ten take roughly 3.8%. The sample's time point: 2015-2016 season, 7 days after influenza vaccination. Subjects lived in the community and lacked influenza vaccine within the prior 6 months. The CDR3 length is 12 residues. Looked up from germline, CDR1 is SGHAT and CDR2 is FQNNGV. Trimming pared 0 bases from V and 5 bases from J, leaving 4 bases between.

The specimen was CXCR5+ CD38- circulating T follicular helper cells from blood, collected 7 days after influenza vaccination. Subset meaning: circulating Tfh, non-naive CD4+CXCR5+PD-1+ (ICOS+CD38+ or ICOS-CD38-). This sequence was found in an adult who received the influenza vaccine. The chain recombines TRBV11-2 with TRBJ2-5; no clear D gene. CDR3 residues: CASSLEGETQYF. In DNA form, the CDR3 reads TGTGCCAGCAGCTTAGAAGGGGAGACCCAGTACTTC.